The 3 T cell receptor beta chains below come from one sample, sequenced in a study of immune characterization of retroperitoneal liposarcoma. Via MiXCR, TCRdb re-called the PCR reads, giving one row per CDR3 protein. The table lists almost 2,500 distinct CDR3 sequences, nearly 45% of them singletons, with around 38% in the top ten. Sequencing was done on a sample of tumor tissue. All receptors derive from a male donor with retroperitoneal liposarcoma.

In its sample, this clonotype ranks as medium-sized (0.01 to 0.1%). The chain uses TRBV4-1 and TRBJ2-5, with 10 bases aligning to TRBD2. In germline, CDR1 is MGHRA, CDR2 YSYEKL. This CDR3 region has 17 residues. The junction had 14 bases not matched to a gene; V was cut back by 5 bases and J by 5 bases. The CDR3 loop is CASSSVPRAGGPETQYF. CDR3 sequence (DNA): TGCGCCAGCAGCTCAGTCCCAAGAGCGGGAGGGCCGGAGACCCAGTACTTC.

The chain joins TRBV27 to TRBJ2-3; 9 bases map to TRBD1. V dropped 6 bases and J dropped 6; count of bases not matched to a gene: 13. The CDR3 has 16 amino acids. Germline V CDR1 and CDR2: MNHEY, SMNVEV (reference sequence). CDR3 sequence: CASRFTPGQGGDTQYF. The CDR3 nucleotides are TGTGCCAGCAGATTTACACCGGGACAGGGAGGCGATACGCAGTATTTT.

To note about this clonotype: With a much larger clone just one base away, this may be a read error. The rearrangement joins TRBV11-2 to TRBJ2-1, with 11 nucleotides matching TRBD2. Germline loops: CDR1 SGHAT, CDR2 FQNNGV. The CDR3 sequence is 15 residues long. The CDR3 reads CASSPLTSGIGEQLF. The CDR3 DNA sequence: TGTGCCAGCAGCCCTTTGACTAGCGGGATTGGTGAGCAGTTATTC.